A selection of T cell receptor beta chains follows, all from one sample in a study of T cell repertoires in cytomegalovirus infection. TCRdb reanalysed the reads using MiXCR and keeps one entry per CDR3 protein. The repertoire has fewer than 200,000 distinct CDR3 sequences, roughly 20% of them found once; the top ten carry approximately 3%. The sequenced material came from PBMCs. The source of these receptors is a human donor in good health (CMV status not recorded). Some clones in this sample may be carry-over from other donors' samples. The CDR3 runs from the conserved cysteine through the conserved F or W. D genes are given only for firm matches. The size field is filled for only some rows; it gives once, few, many or a size class.

cdr3_nt	cdr3_aa	j_call	d_call	v_call	clone_size
TGTGCCAGCAGTGAAGGCCCCAAACCGACAGATACGCAGTATTTT	CASSEGPKPTDTQYF	TRBJ2-3	NA	TRBV6-1	NA
TGTGCCAGCAGCCCCGGCCCGGAATCGGGCTATGGCTACACCTTC	CASSPGPESGYGYTF	TRBJ1-2	NA	TRBV4-2	NA
TGTGCCAGCAGTTCGCAGGGCGGTGAAGCTTTCTTT	CASSSQGGEAFF	TRBJ1-1	NA	TRBV6-2/TRBV6-3	few
TGTGCCACCAGTGACTCGGGACAGGGCCACGAGACCCAGTACTTC	CATSDSGQGHETQYF	TRBJ2-5	TRBD1	TRBV24-1	few
TGTGCCAGCAGCCAAGCCGGCCTCCAAGAGACCCAGTACTTC	CASSQAGLQETQYF	TRBJ2-5	NA	TRBV14	few
TGTGCCAGCAGCTTGTTAGGGCAGGGGGCCGGGGACACTGAAGCTTTCTTT	CASSLLGQGAGDTEAFF	TRBJ1-1	TRBD1	TRBV5-6	few
TGTGCCAGCAGTTATAGCGGATATAACAATGAGCAGTTCTTC	CASSYSGYNNEQFF	TRBJ2-1	NA	TRBV28	many
TGTGCCTGGAGTACAGGGCAATCCTACGAGCAGTACTTC	CAWSTGQSYEQYF	TRBJ2-7	NA	TRBV30	few
TGTGCCAGCCAAAGCCGGGCTGGGAATTCACCCCTCCACTTT	CASQSRAGNSPLHF	TRBJ1-6	NA	TRBV13	NA
TGTGCCAGCAGCTTACTCGGGGGCGATAGCACAGATACGCAGTATTTT	CASSLLGGDSTDTQYF	TRBJ2-3	NA	TRBV7-2	medium-sized
TGCAGTCATGCGGGGGGCGATTTGAATGAGCAGTTCTTC	CSHAGGDLNEQFF	TRBJ2-1	TRBD2	TRBV20-1	NA
TGTGCCAGCAGTGAATCGCGTTATGGCTACACCTTC	CASSESRYGYTF	TRBJ1-2	NA	TRBV25-1	NA
TGTGCCAGCAGGCTTAAACCGGGACAGGGGGCTCGAGGCTACACCTTC	CASRLKPGQGARGYTF	TRBJ1-2	TRBD1	TRBV28	NA
TGTGCCAGCAATCCGGACTCCTCCTACAATGAGCAGTTCTTC	CASNPDSSYNEQFF	TRBJ2-1	NA	TRBV28	NA
TGTGCCAGCAGTTTATCTTCAGAGCCCCAGCATTTT	CASSLSSEPQHF	TRBJ1-5	NA	TRBV12-3/TRBV12-4	few
TGTGCTAGTGGGGCGGATGGGCGCGTCGCCGCTGAAGCTTTCTTT	CASGADGRVAAEAFF	TRBJ1-1	NA	TRBV12-5	NA
TGTGCCAGCAGTTTGAGTCAGGGGGTCTCCGGGGAGCTGTTTTTT	CASSLSQGVSGELFF	TRBJ2-2	TRBD1	TRBV12-3/TRBV12-4	few
TGCAGTGCTAGAGAATCTAGCGGGAGGCAGACCCAGTACTTC	CSARESSGRQTQYF	TRBJ2-5	TRBD2	TRBV20-1	many
TGCAGCGTTGAGTTTGTATCGGGCACCGGGGAGCTGTTTTTT	CSVEFVSGTGELFF	TRBJ2-2	NA	TRBV29-1	few
TGTGCCAGCAGCCGGGACAGGGGCGGTGAAAAACTGTTTTTT	CASSRDRGGEKLFF	TRBJ1-4	TRBD1	TRBV7-8	few
TGTGCCAGCAGTTATGGAAACAGGGCCTACGAGCAGTACTTC	CASSYGNRAYEQYF	TRBJ2-7	NA	TRBV6-5	many
TGTGCCAGTAGTTTTGTCGGACAGGGGGGTGCTGAAGCTTTCTTT	CASSFVGQGGAEAFF	TRBJ1-1	TRBD1	TRBV19	few
TGTGCCAGCAGCGCTGACAGCCCCCGGAGGGGCTACACCTTC	CASSADSPRRGYTF	TRBJ1-2	NA	TRBV2	few
TGTGCCAGCAGCATGACAGTCCCCTACGAGCAGTACTTC	CASSMTVPYEQYF	TRBJ2-7	NA	TRBV6-1	NA
TGCGCCAGCAGCTTGGGTACCGCATCGGAGGGCTACACCTTC	CASSLGTASEGYTF	TRBJ1-2	NA	TRBV5-1	many
TGTGCCAGTAGTATAGGTCCGGGCCAGAACTATGGCTACACCTTC	CASSIGPGQNYGYTF	TRBJ1-2	NA	TRBV19	many
TGTGCCAGTAGGAAGACACAGAGCTCCTATAATTCACCCCTCCACTTT	CASRKTQSSYNSPLHF	TRBJ1-6	NA	TRBV28	NA
TGTGCCAGCAGCGAGGACTGGACAGATACGCAGTATTTT	CASSEDWTDTQYF	TRBJ2-3	NA	TRBV6-2/TRBV6-3	few
TGTGCCAGCAGTTTGCAGGGGGTTTCACCCCTCCACTTT	CASSLQGVSPLHF	TRBJ1-6	TRBD1	TRBV28	few
TGTGCCAGCAGACAGGGGAATGAAAAACTGTTTTTT	CASRQGNEKLFF	TRBJ1-4	TRBD1	TRBV28	many
TGTGCCAGCAGCTTAACACAGGGGGCCCTTACCAATCAGCCCCAGCATTTT	CASSLTQGALTNQPQHF	TRBJ1-5	TRBD1	TRBV7-2	many
TGTGCCATTGACAGGGTTGAGCAGTTCTTC	CAIDRVEQFF	TRBJ2-1	TRBD1	TRBV7-3	once
TGCAGTGCTAGAGATCAGGCAGGGCGCTACACCGGGGAGCTGTTTTTT	CSARDQAGRYTGELFF	TRBJ2-2	NA	TRBV20-1	NA
TGTGCCAGCAGCCGGGGACAGGGTGTCGACGAGCAGTACTTC	CASSRGQGVDEQYF	TRBJ2-7	TRBD1	TRBV7-9	few
TGTGCCAGCAGCCTCACAGGGATTCGGAACACCGGGGAGCTGTTTTTT	CASSLTGIRNTGELFF	TRBJ2-2	NA	TRBV7-3	few
TGTGCCAGCAGCGCCTGGGACAGGGGAGACTATGGCTACACCTTC	CASSAWDRGDYGYTF	TRBJ1-2	TRBD1	TRBV7-3	many
TGTGCCAGCAGCTTAGCCACTGACGGCCACTATGGCTACACCTTC	CASSLATDGHYGYTF	TRBJ1-2	NA	TRBV7-2	many
TGTGCCAGCAGCTCCCGACTAGCGGAATACGAGCAGTACTTC	CASSSRLAEYEQYF	TRBJ2-7	TRBD2	TRBV11-3	NA
TGTGCCAGCAGCTTGGGCCTGCCTGGAAACACCATATATTTT	CASSLGLPGNTIYF	TRBJ1-3	NA	TRBV5-6	few
TGTGCCAGCAGTCTACGGAGCGGGATCAGTTCACCCCTCCACTTT	CASSLRSGISSPLHF	TRBJ1-6	NA	TRBV27	NA
TGTGCCAGCAGCGCCCAGTCGGGGTTCGACGAGCAGTACTTC	CASSAQSGFDEQYF	TRBJ2-7	NA	TRBV9	once
TGTGCCAGCAGCTTACCGGGTTCAAATTCACCCCTCCACTTT	CASSLPGSNSPLHF	TRBJ1-6	NA	TRBV5-4	NA
TGTGCCAGCACGGCAGGGAGCTCACCCCTCCACTTT	CASTAGSSPLHF	TRBJ1-6	NA	TRBV6-6	few
TGTGCCAGCAGCCCGACAGGGTTTGTAAACACCGGGGAGCTGTTTTTT	CASSPTGFVNTGELFF	TRBJ2-2	TRBD1	TRBV7-3	NA
TGTGCCAGCAGCTTATCTCCCAAGGGAGATACGCAGTATTTT	CASSLSPKGDTQYF	TRBJ2-3	NA	TRBV7-2	many
TGTGCCAGCAGCCCACAGGGGGCGGTTGGGGCCAACGTCCTGACTTTC	CASSPQGAVGANVLTF	TRBJ2-6	TRBD1	TRBV5-4	NA
TGTGCCAGCAGCATGACAGGGAGCAATCAGCCCCAGCATTTT	CASSMTGSNQPQHF	TRBJ1-5	TRBD1	TRBV12-3/TRBV12-4	NA
TGTGCCAGCAGTTACGCTAGCGGGAGGAGCACAGATACGCAGTATTTT	CASSYASGRSTDTQYF	TRBJ2-3	TRBD2	TRBV6-6	many
TGCAGTGCTCAACGACCGGGACAGAATTTCGGCTACACCTTC	CSAQRPGQNFGYTF	TRBJ1-2	TRBD1	TRBV20-1	NA
TGTGCCAGCAGCCAAGAATACAATGAGCAGTTCTTC	CASSQEYNEQFF	TRBJ2-1	NA	TRBV14	many
TGTGCCAGCAGCGATAACACCCAGGGGGGCGAGGCTGGCTACACCTTC	CASSDNTQGGEAGYTF	TRBJ1-2	TRBD1	TRBV6-2/TRBV6-3	NA
TGTGCCAGCAGTTTACAGGGGGCCGCTGAAGCTTTCTTT	CASSLQGAAEAFF	TRBJ1-1	TRBD1	TRBV6-6	NA
TGTGCCAGCTCACCACCAGGGACAGCAACCCCCTCCACAGATACGCAGTATTTT	CASSPPGTATPSTDTQYF	TRBJ2-3	TRBD1	TRBV18	NA
TGTGCCAGCTCACCACAGGCTAGTCCGGAAAGCACAGATACGCAGTATTTT	CASSPQASPESTDTQYF	TRBJ2-3	NA	TRBV18	NA
TGTGCCAGCTCGCTTTCAGCGGGGAGCAATGAGCAGTTCTTC	CASSLSAGSNEQFF	TRBJ2-1	TRBD2	TRBV6-6	NA
TGTGCCAGCAGCCGAATGGGGTACTCCTACGAGCAGTACTTC	CASSRMGYSYEQYF	TRBJ2-7	NA	TRBV7-2	many